The clone carrying this TCR beta chain was seen a few times. Its specificity is not known. The CDR3 contains 15 residues. CDR1 is MDHEN and CDR2 is SYDVKM in the germline V gene. V gave up 3 bases and J gave up 6 bases, with 14 bases separating them. This sample was taken from a study of T cell repertoires in cytomegalovirus infection. For the study at large: Public TCR beta signature analysis indicated the presence of both CMV infection and matching HLA type.

Study findings and constraints: Cumulative frequency (of public TCR beta family members) identified carriers of CMV plus the relevant HLA. Dominating the ex vivo response were HLA-C-restricted CMV-specific TCR beta clonotypes.

TCRdb reanalysed the reads using MiXCR and keeps one entry per CDR3 protein. The data contain roughly 150,000 distinct CDR3 sequences, about 15% of them seen just once; the ten biggest clones take up roughly a sixth. This TCR came from a human donor in good health (CMV status not recorded). Some clones in this sample may be carry-over from other donors' samples. The chain combines TRBV28 with TRBJ2-2; perhaps TRBD2 as D (6 bases). Sequencing was performed on CD8+ T cells from PBMCs. Here the CDR3 DNA reads TGTGCCAGCAGTTTGGCCCGGGAGTTCGCCGGGGAGCTGTTTTTT. Protein: CASSLAREFAGELFF.